This T cell receptor (beta chain) stems from a study of T-cell memory formation after mild COVID-19. General study results and limits: Among contracting clones, CD4+ were mainly CM/EM and CD8+ enriched in EMRA. Clones shrinking between day 15 and 85 showed a balanced CD4/CD8 split, and those that grew later tilted toward CD4+.

Libraries for TCRalpha and TCRbeta carried sample barcodes and unique molecular identifiers via 5'RACE. Via MiXCR, TCRdb re-called the 5' RACE reads, giving one row per CDR3 protein. The data contain 110,000 to 150,000 distinct CDR3 sequences, around 25% of them singletons. Germline CDR1 reads LGHNA; CDR2 reads YSLEER. V was shortened by 0 bases and J by 3 bases, with 8 bases between the two germline ends. The CDR3 is made up of 15 amino acids. Regarding this clonotype: Its antigen remains unidentified.

The receptor was isolated from an adult woman who had mild COVID-19 (a few samples of this study predate the infection). Cell type and time point are not known. V is TRBV4-3 and J is TRBJ2-2, with a weak D call TRBD2 (6 bases). Sequencing used PBMCs or a T cell subset sorted from them (not recorded which). The CDR3 DNA follows: TGCGCCAGCAGCCAAGATGGAGGGTACACCGGGGAGCTGTTTTTT. Its translation is CASSQDGGYTGELFF.